The TCR beta chain described here comes from a study of T-cell reconstitution after alpha-beta-depleted transplantation in children. Study-wide points: The authors attributed T-cell counts and diversity one year after transplant mostly to newly produced T cells. Some patients owed their high day-60 TCRbeta diversity to surviving recipient T cells and thymic progenitors. Roughly two months post-transplant, alpha-beta T cells reportedly originated from several hundred graft clones that had expanded.

Unique molecular identifiers were used to barcode this TCRbeta library. TCRdb fed the PCR reads into MiXCR, producing one record per CDR3 protein. The data contain about 100,000 distinct CDR3 sequences, about 6% of them singletons. The CDR3 has 16 residues. Germline V gene sequence: CDR1 MDHEN, CDR2 SYDVKM. The V end was cut by 7 bases, the J end by 0 bases, with 16 bases between. This clonotype was counted a few times. The antigen is not known. The chain couples TRBV28 to TRBJ1-5; D not resolved. This receptor was obtained from a male patient aged 2 to 10 who had a stem cell transplant for acute lymphoblastic leukemia, so the T cells may come from the graft donor. This material consisted of PBMCs, mostly from graft donor cells, taken 360 days after TCRalphabeta/CD19-depleted stem cell transplant. CDR3 sequence: CASILGGSVSNQPQHF. The DNA for the CDR3 is TGTGCCAGCATTCTGGGAGGGTCGGTTAGCAATCAGCCCCAGCATTTT.